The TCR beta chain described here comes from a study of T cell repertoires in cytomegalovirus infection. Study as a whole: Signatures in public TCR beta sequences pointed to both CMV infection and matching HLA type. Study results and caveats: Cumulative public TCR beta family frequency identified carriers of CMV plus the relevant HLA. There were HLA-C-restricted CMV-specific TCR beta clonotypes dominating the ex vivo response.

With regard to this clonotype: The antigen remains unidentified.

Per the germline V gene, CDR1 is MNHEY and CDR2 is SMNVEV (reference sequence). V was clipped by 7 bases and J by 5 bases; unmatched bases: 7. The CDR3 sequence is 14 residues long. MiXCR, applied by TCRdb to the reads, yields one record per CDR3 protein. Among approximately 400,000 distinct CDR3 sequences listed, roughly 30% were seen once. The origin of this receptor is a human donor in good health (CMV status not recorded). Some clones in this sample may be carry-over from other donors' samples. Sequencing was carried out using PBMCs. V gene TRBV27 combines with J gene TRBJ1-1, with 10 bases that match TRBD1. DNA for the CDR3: TGTGCCAGCACCCGGACAGGGGGTTTTACTGAAGCTTTCTTT. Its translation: CASTRTGGFTEAFF.